The clone carrying this T cell receptor (beta chain) was seen at least ten times. Its antigen is currently unknown. With 6 bases removed from V and 1 base from J, the gap between germline ends came to 10 bases. The CDR3 is 14 residues long. The data were obtained in a study of identical twins. Findings of the study overall: Modeled out-of-frame TCR alpha sharing in monozygotic twins fell below observed levels. Researchers reported weaker excess twin sharing in beta out-of-frame sequences.

It was template switching that added a universal primer site, and there were unique molecular identifiers on the cDNA. MiXCR, run by TCRdb on the 5' RACE reads, gives a single entry per CDR3 protein. The sample lists 150,000 or so distinct CDR3 sequences, roughly 3.2% seen once, with approximately 7.6% in the top ten. Healthy Caucasians supplied all donations. The clonotype was recovered from a young man in good health. Sequenced sample: memory T cells sorted from blood. This chain connects TRBV12-3 or TRBV12-4 to TRBJ1-5; tentative D call: TRBD1 (6 bases). The CDR3 DNA reads as TGTGCCAGCAGACTACAGGGAAGCAATCAGCCCCAGCATTTT. This sequence encodes CASRLQGSNQPQHF.